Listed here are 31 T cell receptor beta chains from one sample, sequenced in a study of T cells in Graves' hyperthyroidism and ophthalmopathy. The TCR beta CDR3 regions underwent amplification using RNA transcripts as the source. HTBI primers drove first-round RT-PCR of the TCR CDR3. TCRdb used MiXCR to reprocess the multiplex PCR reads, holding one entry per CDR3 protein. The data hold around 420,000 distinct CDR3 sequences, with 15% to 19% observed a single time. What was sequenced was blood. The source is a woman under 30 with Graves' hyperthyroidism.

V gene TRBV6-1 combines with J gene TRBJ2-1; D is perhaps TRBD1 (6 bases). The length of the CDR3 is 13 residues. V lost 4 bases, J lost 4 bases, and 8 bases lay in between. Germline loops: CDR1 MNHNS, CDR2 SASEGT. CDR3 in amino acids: CASSGTDYNEQFF. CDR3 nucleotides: TGTGCCAGCAGTGGGACAGATTACAATGAGCAGTTCTTC.

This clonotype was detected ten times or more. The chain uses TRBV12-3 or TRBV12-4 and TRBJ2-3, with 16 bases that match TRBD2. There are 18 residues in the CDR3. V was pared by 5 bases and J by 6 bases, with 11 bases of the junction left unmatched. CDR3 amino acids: CASSRSGLAGGQSDTQYF. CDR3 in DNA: TGTGCCAGCAGTCGCTCGGGACTAGCGGGGGGGCAATCGGATACGCAGTATTTT.

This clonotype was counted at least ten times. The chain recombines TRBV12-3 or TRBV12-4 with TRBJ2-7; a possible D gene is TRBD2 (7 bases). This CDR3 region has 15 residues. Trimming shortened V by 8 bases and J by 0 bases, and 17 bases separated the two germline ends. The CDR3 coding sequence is TGTGCCAGCTCCCTTGGGGGGGCAGTCTCCTACGAGCAGTACTTC. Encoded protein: CASSLGGAVSYEQYF.

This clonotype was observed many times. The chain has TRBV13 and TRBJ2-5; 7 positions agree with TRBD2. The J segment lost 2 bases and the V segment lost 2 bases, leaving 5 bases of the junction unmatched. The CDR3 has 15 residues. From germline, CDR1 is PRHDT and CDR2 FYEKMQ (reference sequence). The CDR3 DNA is TGTGCCAGCAGCTTACGGGGGGAGATTCAAGAGACCCAGTACTTC. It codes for CASSLRGEIQETQYF.

CDR3 protein: CASRFMGLAGGIGEQFF. The DNA of the CDR3 is TGTGCCAGCAGATTTATGGGACTAGCGGGGGGAATAGGTGAGCAGTTCTTC. The rearrangement joins TRBV27 to TRBJ2-1; 15 bases agree with TRBD2. CDR1 and CDR2 from the germline V gene are MNHEY and SMNVEV (reference sequence). There are 17 residues in the CDR3. V trimming: 6 bases; J trimming: 9 bases; junction bases outside the gene matches: 12.

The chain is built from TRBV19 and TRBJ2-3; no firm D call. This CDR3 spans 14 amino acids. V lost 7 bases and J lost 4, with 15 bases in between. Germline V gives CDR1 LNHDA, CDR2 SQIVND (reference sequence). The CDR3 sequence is CASTPKVGSDTQYF. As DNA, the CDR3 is TGTGCCAGTACCCCCAAGGTCGGATCAGATACGCAGTATTTT. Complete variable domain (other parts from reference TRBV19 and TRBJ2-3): DGGITQSPKYLFRKEGQNVTLSCEQNLNHDAMYWYRQDPGQGLRLIYYSQIVNDFQKGDIAEGYSVSREKKESFPLTVTSAQKNPTAFYLCASTPKVGSDTQYFGPGTRLTVL.

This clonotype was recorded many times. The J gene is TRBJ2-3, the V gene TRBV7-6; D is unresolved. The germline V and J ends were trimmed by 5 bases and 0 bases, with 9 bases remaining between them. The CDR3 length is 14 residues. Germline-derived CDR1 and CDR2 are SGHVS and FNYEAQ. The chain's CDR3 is CASSPLPSTDTQYF. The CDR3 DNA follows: TGTGCCAGCAGCCCCCTCCCTAGCACAGATACGCAGTATTTT.

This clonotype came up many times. The chain's CDR3 is CASSLYTGGYTF. The CDR3 DNA sequence: TGTGCCAGCAGTTTATATACGGGGGGCTACACCTTC. This chain joins TRBV28 and TRBJ1-2; no clear D gene. Germline V CDR1 and CDR2: MDHEN, SYDVKM. This CDR3 has 12 amino acids. V gave up 1 base and J gave up 8 bases, with 8 bases separating them.

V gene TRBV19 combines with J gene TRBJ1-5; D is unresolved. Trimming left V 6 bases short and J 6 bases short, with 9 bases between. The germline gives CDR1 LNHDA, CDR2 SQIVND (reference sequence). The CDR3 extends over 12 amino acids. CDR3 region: CASSLTPQPQHF. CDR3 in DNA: TGTGCCAGTAGCCTGACTCCTCAGCCCCAGCATTTT.

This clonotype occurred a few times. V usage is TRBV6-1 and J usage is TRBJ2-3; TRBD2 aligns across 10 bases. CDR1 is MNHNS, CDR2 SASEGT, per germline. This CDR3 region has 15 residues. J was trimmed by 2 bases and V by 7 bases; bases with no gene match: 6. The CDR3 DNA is TGTGCCAGCACGGCTAGCGGGGGCTCCACAGATACGCAGTATTTT. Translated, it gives CASTASGGSTDTQYF.

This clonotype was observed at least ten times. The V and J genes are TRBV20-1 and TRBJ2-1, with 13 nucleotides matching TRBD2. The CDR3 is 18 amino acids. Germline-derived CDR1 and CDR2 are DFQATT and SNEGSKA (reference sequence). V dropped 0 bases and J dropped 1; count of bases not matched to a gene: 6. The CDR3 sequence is CSARDSRTSGGSYNEQFF. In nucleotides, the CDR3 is TGCAGTGCTAGAGATTCGAGGACTAGCGGGGGATCCTACAATGAGCAGTTCTTC.

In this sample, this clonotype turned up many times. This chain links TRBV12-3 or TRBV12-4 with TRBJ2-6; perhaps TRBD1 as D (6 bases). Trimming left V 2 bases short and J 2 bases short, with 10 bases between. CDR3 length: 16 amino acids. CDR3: CASSLLAGAGANVLTF. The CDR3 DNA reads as TGTGCCAGCAGTTTATTAGCAGGGGCTGGGGCCAACGTCCTGACTTTC.

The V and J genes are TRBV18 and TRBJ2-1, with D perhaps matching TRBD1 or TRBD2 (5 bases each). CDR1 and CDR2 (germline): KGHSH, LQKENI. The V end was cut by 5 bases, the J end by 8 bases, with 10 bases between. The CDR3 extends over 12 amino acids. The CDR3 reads CASSVMGDEQFF. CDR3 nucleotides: TGTGCCAGCTCAGTGATGGGGGATGAGCAGTTCTTC.

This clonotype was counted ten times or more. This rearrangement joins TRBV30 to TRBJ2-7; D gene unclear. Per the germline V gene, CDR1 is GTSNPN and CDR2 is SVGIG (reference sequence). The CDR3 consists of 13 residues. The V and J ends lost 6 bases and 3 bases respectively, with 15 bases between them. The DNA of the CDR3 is TGTGCCTGCGACGGAACGTCCAACTACGAGCAGTACTTC. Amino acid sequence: CACDGTSNYEQYF.

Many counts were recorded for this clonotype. In DNA form, the CDR3 reads TGTGCCAGCAGCTTCACAGTCGGCTCCTACAATGAGCAGTTCTTC. Translation: CASSFTVGSYNEQFF. The chain carries TRBV7-3 and TRBJ2-1; D uncertain. The ends were cut back, 3 bases at V and 0 bases at J, with 9 bases in the middle. The CDR3 has 15 amino acids. CDR1 SGHTA and CDR2 FQGTGA come from the germline V gene.

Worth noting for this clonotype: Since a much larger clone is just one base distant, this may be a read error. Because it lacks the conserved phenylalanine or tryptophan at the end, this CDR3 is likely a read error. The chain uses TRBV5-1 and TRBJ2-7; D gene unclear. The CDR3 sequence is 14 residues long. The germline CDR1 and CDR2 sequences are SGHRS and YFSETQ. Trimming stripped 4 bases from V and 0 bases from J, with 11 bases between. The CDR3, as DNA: TGCGCCAGCAGCCTCGGCCCTAGCTCCTACGAGCAGTACTTA. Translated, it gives CASSLGPSSYEQYL.

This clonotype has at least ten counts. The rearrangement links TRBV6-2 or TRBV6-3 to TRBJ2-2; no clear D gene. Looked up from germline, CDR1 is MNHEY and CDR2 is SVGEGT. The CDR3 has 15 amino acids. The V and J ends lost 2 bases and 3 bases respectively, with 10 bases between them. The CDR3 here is CASSYRTTYTGELFF. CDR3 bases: TGTGCCAGCAGTTACCGGACGACGTACACCGGGGAGCTGTTTTTT.

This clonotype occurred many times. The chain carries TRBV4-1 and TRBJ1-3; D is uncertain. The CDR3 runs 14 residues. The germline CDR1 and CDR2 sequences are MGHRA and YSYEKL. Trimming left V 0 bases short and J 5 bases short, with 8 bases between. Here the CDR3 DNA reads TGCGCCAGCAGCCAAGAGGGGAAACGAAACACCATATATTTT. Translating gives CASSQEGKRNTIYF.

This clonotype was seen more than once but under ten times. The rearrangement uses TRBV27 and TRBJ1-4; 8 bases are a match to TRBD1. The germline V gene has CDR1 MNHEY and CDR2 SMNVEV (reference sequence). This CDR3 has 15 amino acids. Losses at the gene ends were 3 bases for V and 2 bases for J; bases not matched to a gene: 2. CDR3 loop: CASSFQGATNEKLFF. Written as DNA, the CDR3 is TGTGCCAGCAGTTTCCAGGGGGCGACTAATGAAAAACTGTTTTTT.

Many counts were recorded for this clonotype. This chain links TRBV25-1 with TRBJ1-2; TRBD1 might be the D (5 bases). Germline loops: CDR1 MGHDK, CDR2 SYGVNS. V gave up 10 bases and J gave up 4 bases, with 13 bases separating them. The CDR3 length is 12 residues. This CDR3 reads CATMGGAYGYTF. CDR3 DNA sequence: TGTGCCACCATGGGGGGTGCCTATGGCTACACCTTC.

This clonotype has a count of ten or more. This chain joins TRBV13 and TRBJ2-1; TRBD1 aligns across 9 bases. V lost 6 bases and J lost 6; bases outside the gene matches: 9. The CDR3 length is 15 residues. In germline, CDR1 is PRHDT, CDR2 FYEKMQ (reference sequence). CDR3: CASRRTGGLGNEQFF. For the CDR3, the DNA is TGTGCCAGCAGACGAACAGGGGGCTTAGGCAATGAGCAGTTCTTC.

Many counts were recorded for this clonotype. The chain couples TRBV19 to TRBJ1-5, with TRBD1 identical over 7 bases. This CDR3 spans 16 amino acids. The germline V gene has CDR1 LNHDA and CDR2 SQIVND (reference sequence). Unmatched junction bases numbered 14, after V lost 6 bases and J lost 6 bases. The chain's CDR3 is CASSLLRWTGVQPQHF. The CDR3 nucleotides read TGTGCCAGTAGCCTGTTAAGGTGGACAGGCGTTCAGCCCCAGCATTTT.

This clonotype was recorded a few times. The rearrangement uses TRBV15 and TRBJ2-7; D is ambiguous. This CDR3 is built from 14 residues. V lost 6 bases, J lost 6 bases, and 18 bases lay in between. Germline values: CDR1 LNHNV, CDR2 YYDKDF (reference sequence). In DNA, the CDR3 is TGTGCCACCAGAGAGGAAAGGATTTCGCCCGAGCAGTACTTC. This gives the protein CATREERISPEQYF.

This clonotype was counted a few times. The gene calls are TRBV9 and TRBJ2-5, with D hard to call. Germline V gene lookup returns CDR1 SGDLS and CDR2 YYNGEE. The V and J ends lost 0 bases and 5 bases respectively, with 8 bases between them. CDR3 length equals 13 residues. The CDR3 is CASSVADGETQYF. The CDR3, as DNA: TGTGCCAGCAGCGTAGCCGATGGGGAGACCCAGTACTTC.

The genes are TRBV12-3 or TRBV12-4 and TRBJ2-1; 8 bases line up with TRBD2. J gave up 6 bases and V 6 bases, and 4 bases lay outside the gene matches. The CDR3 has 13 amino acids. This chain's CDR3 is CASSLLAVNEQFF. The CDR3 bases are TGTGCCAGCAGCCTACTAGCGGTCAATGAGCAGTTCTTC.

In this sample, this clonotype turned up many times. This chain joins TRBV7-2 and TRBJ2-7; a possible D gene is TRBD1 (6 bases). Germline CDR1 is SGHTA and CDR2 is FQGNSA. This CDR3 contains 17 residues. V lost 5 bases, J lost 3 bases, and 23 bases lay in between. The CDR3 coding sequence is TGTGCCAGCAGCCCTACCCAAAACAGGGCTTCGGACTACGAGCAGTACTTC. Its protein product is CASSPTQNRASDYEQYF.

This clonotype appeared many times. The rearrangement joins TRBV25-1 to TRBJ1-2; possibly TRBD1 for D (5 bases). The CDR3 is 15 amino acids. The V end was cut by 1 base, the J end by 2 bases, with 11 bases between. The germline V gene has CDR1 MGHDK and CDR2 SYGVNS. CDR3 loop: CASSEWGDFNYGYTF. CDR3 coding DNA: TGTGCCAGCAGTGAATGGGGGGACTTCAACTATGGCTACACCTTC.

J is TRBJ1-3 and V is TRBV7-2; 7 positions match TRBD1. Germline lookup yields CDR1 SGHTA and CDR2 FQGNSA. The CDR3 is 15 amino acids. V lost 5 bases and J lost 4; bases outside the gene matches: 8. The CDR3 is CASSLDRATGNTIYF. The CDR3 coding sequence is TGTGCCAGCAGCCTAGACAGGGCAACCGGAAACACCATATATTTT.

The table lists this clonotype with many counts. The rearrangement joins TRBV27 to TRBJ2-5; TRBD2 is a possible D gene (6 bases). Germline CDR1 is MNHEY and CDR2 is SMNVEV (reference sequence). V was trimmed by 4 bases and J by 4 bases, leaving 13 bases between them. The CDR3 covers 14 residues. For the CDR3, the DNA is TGTGCCAGCAGTTCCTTAACTAGCTTAGAGACCCAGTACTTC. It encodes CASSSLTSLETQYF.

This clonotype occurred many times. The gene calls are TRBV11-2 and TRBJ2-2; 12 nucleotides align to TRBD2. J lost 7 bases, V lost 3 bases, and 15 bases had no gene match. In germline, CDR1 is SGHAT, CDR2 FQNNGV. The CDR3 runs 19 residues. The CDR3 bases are TGTGCCAGCAGCTTCCACCGTTCTAGCGGGGGGGCCATGGACGGGGAGCTGTTTTTT. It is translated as CASSFHRSSGGAMDGELFF. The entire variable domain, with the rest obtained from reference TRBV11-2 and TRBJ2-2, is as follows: EAGVAQSPRYKIIEKRQSVAFWCNPISGHATLYWYQQILGQGPKLLIQFQNNGVVDDSQLPKDRFSAERLKGVDSTLKIQPAKLEDSAVYLCASSFHRSSGGAMDGELFFGEGSRLTVL.

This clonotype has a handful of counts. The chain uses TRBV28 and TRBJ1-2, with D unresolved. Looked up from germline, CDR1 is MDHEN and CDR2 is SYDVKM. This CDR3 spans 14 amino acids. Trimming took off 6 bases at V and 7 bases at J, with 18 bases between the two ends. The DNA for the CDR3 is TGTGCCAGCAGGAATTCGCGGCCGTACGGTGGCTACACCTTC. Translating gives CASRNSRPYGGYTF.